Following are 27 T cell receptor beta chains from one sample sequenced in a study of identical twins. TCRdb processed the 5' RACE reads anew with MiXCR; each CDR3 protein has one entry. The sample includes 250,000 to 300,000 distinct CDR3 sequences, approximately 8.3% of them seen just once. This sample was shared with a second study, whose subject was yellow fever vaccine responses in identical twins.

What was sequenced was CD8+ T cells sorted from blood. These receptors came from a woman under 30 in good health.

The chain has TRBV5-1 and TRBJ2-7; 7 nucleotides align to TRBD1. The V gene end was trimmed by 4 bases and the J gene end by 2 bases; junction bases not matched to a gene: 6. This CDR3 is 14 amino acids long. The germline V gene has CDR1 SGHRS and CDR2 YFSETQ. The CDR3 DNA is TGCGCCAGCAGCCCACAGGGACAGACCTACGAGCAGTACTTC. This sequence encodes CASSPQGQTYEQYF.

This clonotype showed up just a few times. The rearrangement links TRBV29-1 to TRBJ2-7, with 11 bases matching TRBD2. CDR3 size: 15 residues. V shed 2 bases and J 5 bases; nucleotides not matched to a gene: 8. Germline V gene lookup returns CDR1 SQVTM and CDR2 ANQGSEA. CDR3 loop: CSVEFTSGRVDEQYF. CDR3 DNA sequence: TGCAGCGTTGAATTTACTAGCGGGAGAGTAGACGAGCAGTACTTC.

This clonotype has only a few counts. The V gene is TRBV7-9, the J gene TRBJ2-6, with D hard to call. Germline V gene sequence: CDR1 SEHNR, CDR2 FQNEAQ (reference sequence). The CDR3 covers 16 residues. V gave up 1 base and J gave up 3 bases, with 10 bases separating them. For the CDR3, the DNA is TGTGCCAGCAGCTTAGATGGTATGGGTGGGGCCAACGTCCTGACTTTC. Encoded protein: CASSLDGMGGANVLTF.

This clonotype was counted a few times. This chain links TRBV6-2 or TRBV6-3 with TRBJ2-1; D gene uncertain. Per the germline V gene, CDR1 is MNHEY and CDR2 is SVGEGT. Trimming took 2 bases from V and 8 from J, leaving 7 bases between them. The length of the CDR3 is 12 residues. The CDR3 protein is CASSYVHDEQFF. As DNA, the CDR3 is TGTGCCAGCAGTTACGTTCACGATGAGCAGTTCTTC.

This clonotype appeared many times. The J gene is TRBJ1-6, the V gene TRBV9; weak D call: TRBD1 (5 bases). Trimming stripped 4 bases from V and 14 bases from J, with 19 bases between. This CDR3 is built from 14 residues. Germline lookup yields CDR1 SGDLS and CDR2 YYNGEE. The chain's CDR3 is CASSLQGDGLSLHF. The CDR3 nucleotides read TGTGCCAGCAGCCTCCAGGGTGACGGTTTGTCCCTCCACTTT.

This clonotype was counted a few times. The gene calls are TRBV29-1 and TRBJ2-7, with 8 bases identical to TRBD1. Germline CDR1 SQVTM, CDR2 ANQGSEA. The V segment lost 1 base and the J segment 3 bases; nucleotides outside the gene matches: 8. CDR3 length: 15 amino acids. For the CDR3, the DNA is TGCAGCGTTGAAGGAATACAGGGACAGGACTACGAGCAGTACTTC. Translated, it gives CSVEGIQGQDYEQYF.

Ten or more counts support this clonotype. J is TRBJ2-7 and V is TRBV4-2, with D possibly being TRBD1 (5 bases). Germline V lookup: CDR1 LGHNA, CDR2 YNFKEQ. Trimming took 2 bases from V and 0 from J, leaving 8 bases between them. The CDR3 contains 14 residues. The CDR3 loop reads CASSQPRDSYEQYF. CDR3 bases: TGTGCCAGCAGCCAACCCAGGGACTCCTACGAGCAGTACTTC.

This clonotype has only a few counts. V gene TRBV27 combines with J gene TRBJ2-3; D perhaps matches TRBD1 (6 bases). This CDR3 is built from 15 residues. Germline CDR1 and CDR2: MNHEY and SMNVEV (reference sequence). Trimming took 8 bases from V and 2 from J, leaving 17 bases between them. CDR3 DNA: TGTGCCAGCTCCGGGGTAGGGGGTTTCACAGATACGCAGTATTTT. This codes for CASSGVGGFTDTQYF.

This clonotype was counted a few times. V usage is TRBV7-9 and J usage is TRBJ1-5; D is unresolved. This CDR3 spans 15 amino acids. The V end was cut by 1 base, the J end by 0 bases, with 7 bases between. Germline lookup yields CDR1 SEHNR and CDR2 FQNEAQ (reference sequence). CDR3 loop: CASSLGENSNQPQHF. The CDR3, as DNA: TGTGCCAGCAGCTTAGGCGAGAATAGCAATCAGCCCCAGCATTTT.

In its sample, this clonotype was seen a few times. This sequence joins TRBV20-1 and TRBJ2-5, with D maybe TRBD2 (6 bases). V gave up 1 base and J gave up 5 bases, with 20 bases separating them. This CDR3 has 16 residues. Germline lookup yields CDR1 DFQATT and CDR2 SNEGSKA (reference sequence). CDR3 nucleotide sequence: TGCAGTGCTAGAGTGTCGGCGGGGTCGGGGTTCGAGACCCAGTACTTC. Its translation is CSARVSAGSGFETQYF.

This clonotype showed up just a few times. The chain is built from TRBV7-9 and TRBJ1-1; D unclear. Germline V CDR1 and CDR2: SEHNR, FQNEAQ (reference sequence). The CDR3 length is 15 residues. V lost 0 bases and J lost 1, with 9 bases in between. The DNA for the CDR3 is TGTGCCAGCAGCTTAGCGGGGATGACGAACACTGAAGCTTTCTTT. Protein sequence: CASSLAGMTNTEAFF.

This clonotype was detected many times. The J gene is TRBJ2-1, the V gene TRBV27; possibly TRBD1 or TRBD2 for D (5 bases each). The ends were cut back, 3 bases at V and 5 bases at J, with 8 bases in the middle. Germline CDR1 reads MNHEY; CDR2 reads SMNVEV (reference sequence). This CDR3 region has 13 residues. The CDR3 protein is CASSFRGDNEQFF. The CDR3 coding sequence is TGTGCCAGCAGTTTTAGGGGAGACAATGAGCAGTTCTTC.

This sequence joins TRBV29-1 and TRBJ2-2; D not resolved. Germline CDR1 is SQVTM and CDR2 is ANQGSEA. The CDR3 length is 13 residues. Trimming shortened V by 7 bases and J by 2 bases, and 11 bases separated the two germline ends. CDR3 nucleotide sequence: TGCAGCGCCCGCAGGCCAAACACCGGGGAGCTGTTTTTT. Amino acids: CSARRPNTGELFF.

This chain connects TRBV3-1 to TRBJ2-5, with D unclear. The CDR3 extends over 15 amino acids. The germline gives CDR1 LGHDT, CDR2 YNNKEL (reference sequence). The V gene lost 4 bases and the J gene lost 2 bases, with 14 bases spanning the gap. Written as DNA, the CDR3 is TGTGCCAGCAGCCTTTCGCCGGGCGAACAAGAGACCCAGTACTTC. Translating it yields CASSLSPGEQETQYF.

CDR3 nucleotide sequence: TGTGCCAGCTTACTAGCGGCGTCCTACAATGAGCAGTTCTTC. Its protein is CASLLAASYNEQFF. The J gene is TRBJ2-1, the V gene TRBV2, with 8 nucleotides matching TRBD2. Germline CDR1 SNHLY, CDR2 FYNNEI. After removal of 8 bases from V and 1 base from J, the junction contained 4 bases not matched to a gene. The CDR3 consists of 14 residues.

This CDR3 reads CAHGTGGEQYF. The CDR3 nucleotides are TGTGCCCACGGGACAGGTGGCGAGCAGTACTTC. The chain combines TRBV10-3 with TRBJ2-7; 8 positions agree with TRBD1. There are 11 residues in the CDR3. V shed 11 bases and J 6 bases; nucleotides not matched to a gene: 6. Germline V gene lookup returns CDR1 ENHRY and CDR2 SYGVKD.

This clonotype was seen a handful of times. The chain joins TRBV5-1 to TRBJ2-5; a weak D match, TRBD1 (6 bases). Germline CDR1 and CDR2: SGHRS and YFSETQ. V lost 4 bases, J lost 1 base, and 14 bases lay in between. CDR3 size: 15 residues. CDR3 sequence (DNA): TGCGCCAGCAGCGCCCACACAGGGATCCAAGAGACCCAGTACTTC. Protein sequence: CASSAHTGIQETQYF.

The chain recombines TRBV28 with TRBJ2-7; TRBD2 aligns across 8 bases. CDR3 length equals 15 residues. The trim removed 8 bases at V and 2 bases at J, leaving 11 bases unmatched. In germline, CDR1 is MDHEN, CDR2 SYDVKM. CDR3 loop: CASRAHREGPYEQYF. The CDR3, as DNA: TGTGCCAGCCGGGCCCACCGGGAGGGCCCCTACGAGCAGTACTTC.

This clonotype was seen at least ten times. This chain joins TRBV9 and TRBJ2-2; unclear D gene. Per the germline V gene, CDR1 is SGDLS and CDR2 is YYNGEE. The V and J ends lost 0 bases and 6 bases respectively, with 6 bases between them. The length of the CDR3 is 13 residues. The CDR3 bases are TGTGCCAGCAGCGTAGGATCACCCGGGGAGCTGTTTTTT. This sequence encodes CASSVGSPGELFF.

This clonotype was observed a handful of times. The V and J genes are TRBV3-1 and TRBJ2-7; D assignment may be TRBD1 or TRBD2 (5 bases each). V was pared by 4 bases and J by 4 bases, with 11 bases between. Germline loops: CDR1 LGHDT, CDR2 YNNKEL (reference sequence). CDR3 size: 13 residues. CDR3 amino acids: CASSPGTPYEQYF. Here the CDR3 DNA reads TGTGCCAGCAGCCCCGGGACGCCGTACGAGCAGTACTTC.

A few counts support this clonotype. The rearrangement joins TRBV7-2 to TRBJ2-7; D possibly uses TRBD1 or TRBD2 (5 bases each). The CDR3 has 13 residues. Germline lookup yields CDR1 SGHTA and CDR2 FQGNSA. Trimming cost V 8 bases and J 2 bases, with 13 bases left between them. CDR3 in amino acids: CASRPGTAYEQYF. CDR3 bases: TGTGCCAGCCGCCCCGGGACGGCCTACGAGCAGTACTTC. The entire variable domain, with the rest obtained from reference TRBV7-2 and TRBJ2-7, is as follows: GAGVSQSPSNKVTEKGKDVELRCDPISGHTALYWYRQSLGQGLEFLIYFQGNSAPDKSGLPSDRFSAERTGGSVSTLTIQRTQQEDSAVYLCASRPGTAYEQYFGPGTRLTVT.

This clonotype has ten or more counts. The rearrangement uses TRBV29-1 and TRBJ2-7; D is possibly TRBD1 or TRBD2 (5 bases each). This CDR3 is built from 13 residues. Germline lookup yields CDR1 SQVTM and CDR2 ANQGSEA. V lost 4 bases and J 0 bases, leaving 10 bases between the germline ends. The CDR3 nucleotides are TGCAGCGTTGGTGGGACCAGCTCCTACGAGCAGTACTTC. This codes for CSVGGTSSYEQYF.

This clonotype was counted many times. The V and J genes are TRBV28 and TRBJ2-1, with unresolved D. Germline V gene lookup returns CDR1 MDHEN and CDR2 SYDVKM. V lost 2 bases and J lost 7, with 6 bases in between. The length of the CDR3 is 12 residues. The DNA for the CDR3 is TGTGCCAGCAGTTTAATCGCGAATGAGCAGTTCTTC. This encodes CASSLIANEQFF.

This clonotype was seen many times. The rearrangement joins TRBV29-1 to TRBJ2-7; 9 nucleotides agree with TRBD1. Germline V gene data show CDR1 as SQVTM and CDR2 as ANQGSEA. This CDR3 is built from 14 residues. Trimming cost V 5 bases and J 0 bases; bases outside gene matches: 5. The CDR3 DNA reads TGCAGCGTTATCGGACAGGGGACCTCCTACGAGCAGTACTTC. Translating gives CSVIGQGTSYEQYF.

This clonotype came up many times. This chain uses TRBV7-3 with TRBJ1-1, with unresolved D. This CDR3 is 17 amino acids long. Germline assignment: CDR1 SGHTA and CDR2 FQGTGA. V was trimmed by 3 bases and J by 0 bases, leaving 17 bases between them. The CDR3 region is CASSFYEVMGLNTEAFF. CDR3 coding DNA: TGTGCCAGCAGCTTTTATGAAGTTATGGGTCTGAACACTGAAGCTTTCTTT.

The chain combines TRBV25-1 with TRBJ2-7, with D possibly TRBD1 on 5 matching bases. Trimming removed 7 bases at V and 6 bases at J, with 16 bases between. This CDR3 region has 13 residues. Germline values: CDR1 MGHDK, CDR2 SYGVNS. The CDR3 reads CASTLRQGGEQYF. In DNA, the CDR3 is TGTGCCAGCACACTGAGGCAGGGTGGCGAGCAGTACTTC.

This clonotype has a count of ten or more. The rearrangement uses TRBV7-9 and TRBJ2-7; 7 bases map to TRBD2. Per germline, CDR1 SEHNR and CDR2 FQNEAQ (reference sequence). The CDR3 covers 13 residues. The CDR3 spells CAGQERDVWEQYF. The CDR3 DNA reads TGTGCGGGGCAGGAGCGGGATGTGTGGGAGCAGTACTTC.